The present entry profiles one TCR beta chain with its context. The antigen remains unidentified. The germline V and J ends were trimmed by 0 bases and 6 bases, with 8 bases remaining between them. This CDR3 spans 14 amino acids. Germline CDR1 is MNHEY and CDR2 is SMNVEV (reference sequence). Donors counted as nominally healthy when sampled, yet unrecorded immune exposures were likely. The data were taken from a study of cytomegalovirus exposure and HLA in healthy donors. Notes on the study in general: Researchers had no immune exposure information except CMV serostatus available. Specificity for CMV antigens was confirmed in vitro for three of the CMV-associated chains. As a later analysis showed, a missense DCLRE1C variant was linked to trimming of TCR beta V- and J-genes.

It was with 60 Vbeta and 13 Jbeta primers that the PCR ran. Profiled with immunoSEQ multiplex PCR; TCRdb holds only in-frame clones, not every one. The table lists 110,000 to 150,000 clones, 80% to 90% of them singletons. The sequence was collected from a woman in her 40s in good health and CMV-seropositive. The specimen was PBMCs. V is TRBV27 and J is TRBJ2-2; D call uncertain. The chain's CDR3 is CASSLSPASGELFF. The CDR3 coding sequence is TGTGCCAGCAGTTTATCGCCCGCGTCCGGGGAGCTGTTTTTT.